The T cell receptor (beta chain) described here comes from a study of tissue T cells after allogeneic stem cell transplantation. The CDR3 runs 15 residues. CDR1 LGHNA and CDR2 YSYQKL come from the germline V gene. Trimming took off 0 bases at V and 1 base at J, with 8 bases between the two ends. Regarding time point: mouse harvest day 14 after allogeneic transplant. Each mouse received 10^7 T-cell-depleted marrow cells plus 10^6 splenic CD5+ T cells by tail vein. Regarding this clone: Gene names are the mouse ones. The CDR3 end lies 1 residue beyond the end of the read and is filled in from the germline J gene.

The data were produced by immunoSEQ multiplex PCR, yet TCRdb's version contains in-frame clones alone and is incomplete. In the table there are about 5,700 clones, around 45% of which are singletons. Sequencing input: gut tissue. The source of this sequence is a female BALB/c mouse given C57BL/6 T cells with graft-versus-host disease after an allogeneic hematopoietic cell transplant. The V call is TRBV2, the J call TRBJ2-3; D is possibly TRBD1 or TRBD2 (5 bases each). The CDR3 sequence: CASSQEGVRAETLYF. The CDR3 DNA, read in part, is TGTGCCAGCAGCCAAGAGGGGGTCCGTGCAGAAACGCTGTAT.